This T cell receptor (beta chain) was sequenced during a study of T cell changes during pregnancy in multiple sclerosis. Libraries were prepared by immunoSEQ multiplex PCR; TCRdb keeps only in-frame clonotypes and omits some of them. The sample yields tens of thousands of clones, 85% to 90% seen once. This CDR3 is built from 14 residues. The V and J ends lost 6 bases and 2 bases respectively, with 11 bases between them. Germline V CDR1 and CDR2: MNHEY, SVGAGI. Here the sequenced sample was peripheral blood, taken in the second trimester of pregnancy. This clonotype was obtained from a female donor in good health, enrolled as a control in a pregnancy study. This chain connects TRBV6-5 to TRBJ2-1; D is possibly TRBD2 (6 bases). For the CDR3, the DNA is TGTGCCAGCAGCTACGGGAGTGCCTACAATGAGCAGTTCTTC. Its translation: CASSYGSAYNEQFF.